This is a list of T cell receptor beta chains from one sample in a study of blood T cell repertoires in COVID-19. The data were produced by immunoSEQ multiplex PCR, yet TCRdb's version contains in-frame clones alone and is incomplete. The data hold around 210,000 clones, with about three quarters observed a single time. Material: peripheral blood. The receptors shown here come from a woman aged 70-85 years with acute or convalescent COVID-19. CDR3s include the opening cysteine and the closing phenylalanine or tryptophan. The D gene is left open where the match is weak.

CDR3	V	J	D	length
CASSLSASGAPYEQYF	TRBV3-1/TRBV3-2	TRBJ2-7	TRBD2	16
CASSSRQGGPNEKLFF	TRBV27	TRBJ1-4	TRBD1	16
CASSSTGLADYEQYF	TRBV19	TRBJ2-7	TRBD2	15
CASSPLRGSTEAFF	TRBV3-1/TRBV3-2	TRBJ1-1	.	14
CASSLGVRGTGGGNEQFF	TRBV7-9	TRBJ2-1	TRBD1	18
CASSLVRPGAVTGELFF	TRBV5-8	TRBJ2-2	.	17
CASSQAAAASYGYTF	TRBV4-1	TRBJ1-2	.	15
CASSRSYNEQFF	TRBV11-2	TRBJ2-1	.	12
CASSAGQIYNSPLHF	TRBV9	TRBJ1-6	TRBD1	15
CATSLGLAGPTGELFF	TRBV24-1	TRBJ2-2	TRBD2	16
CASSRTGLIGYGYTF	TRBV28	TRBJ1-2	TRBD1	15
CASSVEGLAGEAKNIQYF	TRBV9	TRBJ2-4	TRBD2	18
CASSPSTGESYEQYF	TRBV5-1	TRBJ2-7	TRBD1	15
CASSSPGGRETQYF	TRBV5-4	TRBJ2-5	TRBD2	14
CASSQSRGTLINQPQHF	TRBV23-1	TRBJ1-5	.	17
CASTSRATNEKLFF	TRBV19	TRBJ1-4	.	14
CASSDLPGQGFPEAFF	TRBV6-4	TRBJ1-1	TRBD1	16
CAGGTRGGTGELFF	TRBV5-6	TRBJ2-2	TRBD2	14
CASSPGTSGIYEQYF	TRBV18	TRBJ2-7	TRBD2	15
CASSPSGQENYGYTF	TRBV5-1	TRBJ1-2	TRBD1	15
CASSPLTSVGADTQYF	TRBV4-2	TRBJ2-3	TRBD2	16
CASSLGTKGNEAFF	TRBV7-9	TRBJ1-1	.	14
CASSPDRGGNQPQHF	TRBV2	TRBJ1-5	.	15
CASGEGEFTDTQYF	TRBV5-1	TRBJ2-3	.	14